This TCR beta chain stems from a study of blood T cell repertoires in COVID-19. About the research overall: In each case, the material was cDNA or gDNA derived from T cells, B-cell-depleted T cells, or PBMCs.

Germline assignment: CDR1 MNHNS and CDR2 SASEGT. The V and J ends lost 5 bases and 4 bases respectively, with 11 bases between them. The CDR3 is 13 amino acids. In the study's own analysis: Amplification of reference gene primers provided the estimated nucleated cell counts. Libraries were prepared by immunoSEQ multiplex PCR; TCRdb keeps only in-frame clonotypes and omits some of them. The V and J calls and clone size come from that table; D and trimming were worked out from the DNA. There are 100,000 to 150,000 clones in the sample; 65% to 90% occur only once, and 5% to 7.5% lies in the top ten. A few counts support this clone.

Sequenced sample: peripheral blood. The TCR sequence derives from a man aged 80 or over with active or convalescent COVID-19. The gene calls are TRBV6-1 and TRBJ1-2, with a weak D call TRBD1 (5 bases). In DNA form, the CDR3 reads TGTGCCAGCAGTTCACAGGAGATCTATGGCTACACCTTC. Amino acids: CASSSQEIYGYTF.